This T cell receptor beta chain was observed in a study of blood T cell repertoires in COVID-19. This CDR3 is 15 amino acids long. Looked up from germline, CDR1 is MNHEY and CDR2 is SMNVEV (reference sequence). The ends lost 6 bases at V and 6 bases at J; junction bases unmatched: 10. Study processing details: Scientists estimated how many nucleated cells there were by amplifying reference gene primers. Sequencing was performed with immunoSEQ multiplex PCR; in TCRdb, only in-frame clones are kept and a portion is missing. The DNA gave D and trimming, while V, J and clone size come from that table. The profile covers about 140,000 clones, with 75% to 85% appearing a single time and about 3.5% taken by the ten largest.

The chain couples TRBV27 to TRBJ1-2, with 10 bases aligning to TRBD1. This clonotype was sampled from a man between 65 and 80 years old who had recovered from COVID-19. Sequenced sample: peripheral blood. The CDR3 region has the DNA TGTGCCAGCAGCCGACCCGGGACAGGGGATGATGGCTACACCTTC. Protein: CASSRPGTGDDGYTF.